This T cell receptor beta chain was sequenced in a study of T cell clones after liver transplantation. This clone has a single count. Libraries were prepared by immunoSEQ multiplex PCR; TCRdb keeps only in-frame clonotypes and omits some of them. The sample holds just under 60,000 clones; less than 85% are singletons and the top ten take over 2.5%. V lost 5 bases and J lost 0; bases outside the gene matches: 7. Germline lookup yields CDR1 SNHLY and CDR2 FYNNEI. The CDR3 loop spans 17 amino acids. The sequencing here drew on CD4+ T cells from blood, taken at the approximately 15-month timepoint. This TCR was sampled from a human patient who received a liver transplant. A subset of T cells may come from the graft donor. The chain recombines TRBV2 with TRBJ2-7, with TRBD2 matching over 13 bases. CDR3 amino acids: CASSHRTSGSSSYEQYV. DNA of the CDR3: TGTGCCAGCAGTCATAGGACTAGCGGGAGTTCCTCCTACGAGCAGTACGTC.